This passage covers 2 T cell receptor beta chains from one sample sequenced in a study of CD8 T cells in Susac syndrome. With random hexamers, 0.5 to 1 ug RNA was reverse transcribed. A single record per CDR3 protein comes from TCRdb applying MiXCR to the immunoSEQ multiplex PCR reads. The table has about 100,000 distinct CDR3 sequences, roughly 96% seen once. The sample taken for sequencing was CD8+ T cells from PBMCs. The origin of the receptors is a human donor with Susac syndrome.

V and J are TRBV10-3 and TRBJ2-3; D is ambiguous. The V gene's germline CDR1 is ENHRY and CDR2 SYGVKD. This CDR3 is built from 14 residues. Trimming pared 2 bases from V and 0 bases from J, leaving 6 bases between. For the CDR3, the DNA is TGTGCCATCAGTGAGCCGGACAGCACAGATACGCAGTATTTT. Protein product: CAISEPDSTDTQYF.

The chain is built from TRBV5-6 and TRBJ2-6; D not resolved. This CDR3 comprises 17 residues. Germline CDR1 and CDR2: SGHDT and YYEEEE. The germline V and J ends were trimmed by 5 bases and 0 bases, with 15 bases remaining between them. The CDR3 region is CASRRSEKFSGANVLTF. CDR3 nucleotides: TGTGCCAGCAGGAGGTCCGAGAAATTCTCTGGGGCCAACGTCCTGACTTTC. The full variable domain, with the rest looked up from reference TRBV5-6 and TRBJ2-6, is DAGVTQSPTHLIKTRGQQVTLRCSPKSGHDTVSWYQQALGQGPQFIFQYYEEEERQRGNFPDRFSGHQFPNYSSELNVNALLLGDSALYLCASRRSEKFSGANVLTFGAGSRLTVL.